This is a list of T cell receptor beta chains from one sample in a study of T cell repertoires in cytomegalovirus infection. No cognate antigen is known for these TCRs. Each CDR3 protein is one row after TCRdb ran MiXCR on the reads. The sample includes nearly 700,000 distinct CDR3 sequences, around a third seen only once; the top ten take about 20%. The sample here was cultured PBMCs, taken from culture after CMV antigen stimulation. The source is a human donor in good health (CMV status not recorded). Some clones in this sample may be carry-over from other donors' samples. Both conserved end residues are part of each CDR3. The D gene is left open where the match is weak. Clone sizes are given selectively: once, few, many, or a class where the clone is expanded.

j_gene	d_gene	abundance	v_gene	CDR3aa	CDR3nt
TRBJ1-1	NA	few	TRBV20-1	CSAERGSRAEAFF	TGCAGTGCTGAGCGGGGATCTCGGGCTGAAGCTTTCTTT
TRBJ1-1	NA	NA	TRBV12-3/TRBV12-4	CASSLDPDREAFF	TGTGCCAGCAGTTTAGACCCTGACAGGGAAGCTTTCTTT
TRBJ2-1	TRBD1	NA	TRBV28	CASRPGQGNNEQFF	TGTGCCAGCAGACCGGGACAGGGCAACAATGAGCAGTTCTTC
TRBJ2-3	NA	NA	TRBV7-2	CASSFTGPGDTQYF	TGTGCCAGCAGCTTTACGGGGCCGGGAGATACGCAGTATTTT
TRBJ1-1	TRBD1	few	TRBV12-3/TRBV12-4	CASSSGDRARSEAFF	TGTGCCAGCAGTTCGGGCGACAGGGCTAGGAGTGAAGCTTTCTTT
TRBJ2-5	NA	NA	TRBV28	CASSWFGGASKETQYF	TGTGCCAGCAGTTGGTTTGGGGGCGCGAGTAAAGAGACCCAGTACTTC
TRBJ1-1	TRBD1	NA	TRBV6-5	CASSRGTENTEAIF	TGTGCCAGCAGTCGAGGGACAGAGAACACTGAAGCTATCTTT
TRBJ2-7	NA	NA	TRBV7-8	CASSSRPGHYYEQYF	TGTGCCAGCAGCTCCAGACCGGGTCACTACTACGAGCAGTACTTC
TRBJ2-1	NA	NA	TRBV6-2/TRBV6-3	CASSYSLSDEQFF	TGTGCCAGCAGTTACTCACTATCCGATGAGCAGTTCTTC
TRBJ2-5	TRBD1	few	TRBV12-3/TRBV12-4	CASRKTGGETQYF	TGTGCCAGCAGAAAAACAGGGGGAGAGACCCAGTACTTC
TRBJ2-5	TRBD1	NA	TRBV29-1	CSVYRGIEETQYF	TGCAGCGTTTACAGGGGAATTGAAGAGACCCAGTACTTC
TRBJ2-1	TRBD2	few	TRBV7-2	CASTRVGGSYNEQFF	TGTGCCAGCACCCGTGTGGGGGGGTCCTACAATGAGCAGTTCTTC
TRBJ1-2	NA	NA	TRBV29-1	CSVERDYTF	TGCAGCGTTGAAAGGGACTACACCTTC
TRBJ2-7	NA	NA	TRBV7-2	CASSPSSRGPYEQYF	TGTGCCAGCAGCCCCAGCTCGCGGGGACCCTACGAGCAGTACTTC
TRBJ1-1	NA	few	TRBV7-3	CASRSSQGTAFF	TGTGCCAGCAGGTCCTCGCAGGGCACCGCTTTCTTT
TRBJ1-2	TRBD1	NA	TRBV15	CATSSDRVQGYGYTF	TGTGCCACCAGCAGTGACAGGGTGCAGGGGTATGGCTACACCTTC
TRBJ2-1	NA	once	TRBV7-8	CASSLRQRPDEQFF	TGTGCCAGCAGCTTACGACAAAGACCCGATGAGCAGTTCTTC